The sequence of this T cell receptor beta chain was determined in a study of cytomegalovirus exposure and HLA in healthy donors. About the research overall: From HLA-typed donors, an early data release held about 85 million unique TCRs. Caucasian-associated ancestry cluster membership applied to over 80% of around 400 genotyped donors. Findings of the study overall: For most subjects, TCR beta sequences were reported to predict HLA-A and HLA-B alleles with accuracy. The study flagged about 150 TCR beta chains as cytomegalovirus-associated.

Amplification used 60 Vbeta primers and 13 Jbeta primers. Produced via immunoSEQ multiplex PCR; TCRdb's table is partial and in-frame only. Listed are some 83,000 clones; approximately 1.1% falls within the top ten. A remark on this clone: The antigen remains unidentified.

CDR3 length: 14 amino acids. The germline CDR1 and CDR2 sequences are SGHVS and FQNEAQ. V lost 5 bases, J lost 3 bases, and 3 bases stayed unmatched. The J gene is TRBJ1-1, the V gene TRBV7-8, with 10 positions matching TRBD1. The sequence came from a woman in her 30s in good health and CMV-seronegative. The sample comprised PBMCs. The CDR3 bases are TGTGCCAGCAGCACTGGACAGGGGGACACTGAAGCTTTCTTT. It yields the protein CASSTGQGDTEAFF. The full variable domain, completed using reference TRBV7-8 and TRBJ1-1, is GAGVSQSPRYKVAKRGQDVALRCDPISGHVSLFWYQQALGQGPEFLTYFQNEAQLDKSGLPSDRFFAERPEGSVSTLKIQRTQQEDSAVYLCASSTGQGDTEAFFGQGTRLTVV.